Following are 18 T cell receptor beta chains from one sample sequenced in a study of CD8 T cells in Susac syndrome. Reverse transcription of 0.5 to 1 ug RNA was performed with random hexamers. TCRdb re-called the immunoSEQ multiplex PCR reads through MiXCR, storing one row per CDR3 protein. The top ten hold over 0.075% of the sample, which has 120,000 to 150,000 distinct CDR3 sequences, 95% seen once. Sequencing used CD4+ T cells from PBMCs. The receptors were gathered from a human donor with Susac syndrome.

The genes are TRBV2 and TRBJ1-4, with D perhaps TRBD1 (5 bases). The V gene lost 10 bases and the J gene lost 8 bases, with 14 bases spanning the gap. Germline V gene data show CDR1 as SNHLY and CDR2 as FYNNEI. The CDR3 runs 12 residues. The CDR3 loop is CATNWGSEKLFF. CDR3 DNA sequence: TGTGCCACCAATTGGGGGTCGGAAAAACTGTTTTTT.

The chain joins TRBV20-1 to TRBJ2-1; D ambiguous. The CDR3 runs to 10 residues. V lost 5 bases and J lost 9, with 8 bases in between. The germline V gene encodes CDR1 DFQATT and CDR2 SNEGSKA (reference sequence). CDR3 region: CSAVATEQFF. The CDR3 coding sequence is TGCAGTGCTGTAGCAACTGAGCAGTTCTTC.

V is TRBV29-1 and J is TRBJ1-1; D is perhaps TRBD1 (5 bases). Germline loops: CDR1 SQVTM, CDR2 ANQGSEA. V shed 6 bases and J shed 2 bases, with 10 bases lying between them. The CDR3 has 12 residues. The CDR3 protein is CSVSGGNTEAFF. The CDR3 nucleotides read TGCAGCGTCTCCGGGGGTAACACTGAAGCTTTCTTT.

The chain is built from TRBV28 and TRBJ2-7; TRBD2 matches 11 bases. Germline V gives CDR1 MDHEN, CDR2 SYDVKM. The CDR3 covers 14 residues. V was pared by 5 bases and J by 7 bases, with 7 bases of the junction left unmatched. The CDR3 region has the DNA TGTGCCAGCAGTGTAGCGGGAGGGCCGAAAGAGCAGTACTTC. Translation: CASSVAGGPKEQYF.

This rearrangement joins TRBV15 to TRBJ2-5, with TRBD1 matching over 8 bases. Germline CDR1 reads LNHNV; CDR2 reads YYDKDF (reference sequence). The junction had 4 bases not matched to a gene; V was cut back by 8 bases and J by 5 bases. This CDR3 is 12 amino acids long. In DNA form, the CDR3 reads TGTGCCACCGGGGACAGGAGGGAGACCCAGTACTTC. Translated: CATGDRRETQYF.

The chain links TRBV7-9 to TRBJ2-7; no reliable D call. CDR3 length equals 15 residues. Germline CDR1 SEHNR, CDR2 FQNEAQ (reference sequence). Deletions cut 0 bases from V and 6 bases from J, with 15 bases between. CDR3 bases: TGTGCCAGCAGCTTAGCGGAAACGGTGACGGGCGAGCAGTACTTC. This translates into CASSLAETVTGEQYF.

This clonotype was seen a handful of times. J is TRBJ2-1 and V is TRBV7-9, with 9 bases that match TRBD1. CDR1 is SEHNR, CDR2 FQNEAQ, per germline (reference sequence). This CDR3 is built from 14 residues. Unmatched junction bases numbered 1, after V lost 3 bases and J lost 4 bases. CDR3 bases: TGTGCCAGCAGCTTGGGACAGGGTTACAATGAGCAGTTCTTC. Residues: CASSLGQGYNEQFF. The whole variable domain, remainder taken from reference TRBV7-9 and TRBJ2-1, is DTGVSQNPRHKITKRGQNVTFRCDPISEHNRLYWYRQTLGQGPEFLTYFQNEAQLEKSRLLSDRFSAERPKGSFSTLEIQRTEQGDSAMYLCASSLGQGYNEQFFGPGTRLTVL.

The chain links TRBV18 to TRBJ2-6; D may be TRBD1 (5 bases). The CDR3 runs 16 residues. With 4 bases removed from V and 4 bases from J, the gap between germline ends came to 14 bases. Germline lookup yields CDR1 KGHSH and CDR2 LQKENI. For the CDR3, the DNA is TGTGCCAGCTCACAACGACAGCGTGGGGGGGCCAACGTCCTGACTTTC. Residues: CASSQRQRGGANVLTF.

The chain uses TRBV5-1 and TRBJ2-7, with 14 positions matching TRBD2. The junction had 5 bases not matched to a gene; V was cut back by 6 bases and J by 6 bases. The CDR3 runs 14 residues. In germline, CDR1 is SGHRS, CDR2 YFSETQ. CDR3 sequence reads: CASTPGLAGAEQYF. CDR3 coding DNA: TGCGCCAGCACCCCGGGACTAGCGGGAGCCGAGCAGTACTTC.

J is TRBJ1-6 and V is TRBV9; D not resolved. CDR1 and CDR2 (germline): SGDLS, YYNGEE. CDR3 length equals 15 residues. V shed 0 bases and J shed 6 bases, with 10 bases lying between them. In DNA form, the CDR3 reads TGTGCCAGCAGCGTAGTCCCCAATGCTAATTCACCCCTCCACTTT. Protein sequence: CASSVVPNANSPLHF.

The rearrangement links TRBV12-3 or TRBV12-4 to TRBJ2-6, with D perhaps matching TRBD2 (5 bases). The V end lost 6 bases, the J end lost 4 bases, and 16 bases lay between the germline ends. This CDR3 is built from 16 residues. The CDR3 sequence: CASSSGPRRGANVLTF. The DNA of the CDR3 is TGTGCCAGCAGCTCCGGCCCCCGGAGGGGGGCCAACGTCCTGACTTTC.

The V and J genes are TRBV12-3 or TRBV12-4 and TRBJ1-5; no definite D call. This CDR3 comprises 13 residues. Trimming took 6 bases from V and 5 from J, leaving 11 bases between them. Written as DNA, the CDR3 is TGTGCCAGCAGGAAGGGAGGGCATCAGCCCCAGCATTTT. This translates into CASRKGGHQPQHF.

This chain joins TRBV9 and TRBJ2-1; 9 bases agree with TRBD1. The CDR3 covers 16 residues. With 2 bases clipped from V and 7 bases from J, the junction kept 10 bases outside the gene matches. Germline V gene lookup returns CDR1 SGDLS and CDR2 YYNGEE. The CDR3 loop is CASSVSGTGIVNEQFF. In nucleotides, the CDR3 is TGTGCCAGCAGCGTGTCCGGGACAGGGATAGTAAATGAGCAGTTCTTC. The whole variable domain, remainder taken from reference TRBV9 and TRBJ2-1, is DSGVTQTPKHLITATGQRVTLRCSPRSGDLSVYWYQQSLDQGLQFLIQYYNGEERAKGNILERFSAQQFPDLHSELNLSSLELGDSALYFCASSVSGTGIVNEQFFGPGTRLTVL.

This chain uses TRBV10-3 with TRBJ2-6; D is perhaps TRBD2 (6 bases). Per germline, CDR1 ENHRY and CDR2 SYGVKD. CDR3 length equals 15 residues. The V end lost 7 bases, the J end lost 0 bases, and 10 bases lay between the germline ends. The CDR3 nucleotides read TGTGCCATCACCCCCGGGGGCTCTGGGGCCAACGTCCTGACTTTC. It specifies CAITPGGSGANVLTF.

The J gene is TRBJ2-2, the V gene TRBV6-5, with a possible D match to TRBD1 (5 bases). The CDR3 spans 14 residues. V was shortened by 6 bases and J by 4 bases, with 12 bases between the two germline ends. Germline-derived CDR1 and CDR2 are MNHEY and SVGAGI. The CDR3, as DNA: TGTGCCAGCAGACCAGGACAAAGCACCGGGGAGCTGTTTTTT. This encodes CASRPGQSTGELFF.

The rearrangement uses TRBV2 and TRBJ2-5; D tentatively fits TRBD1 or TRBD2 (6 bases each). Germline CDR1 reads SNHLY; CDR2 reads FYNNEI. This CDR3 has 12 amino acids. Trimming stripped 8 bases from V and 7 bases from J, with 14 bases between. The CDR3 region has the DNA TGTGCCAGCTGGCCGGGGGCTGGGACCCAGTACTTC. It specifies CASWPGAGTQYF.

CDR3 sequence reads: CASSFWGNHEQYF. CDR3 sequence (DNA): TGTGCCAGCAGTTTCTGGGGTAACCACGAGCAGTACTTC. The V gene is TRBV12-3 or TRBV12-4, the J gene TRBJ2-7; unclear D gene. Trimming stripped 3 bases from V and 5 bases from J, with 11 bases between. The CDR3 contains 13 residues.

The chain employs TRBV5-1 and TRBJ2-3, with 13 bases lining up with TRBD2. This CDR3 is built from 14 residues. Germline CDR1 and CDR2: SGHRS and YFSETQ. J was trimmed by 5 bases and V by 4 bases; bases with no gene match: 1. The CDR3 bases are TGCGCCAGCAGCGGACTAGCGGGAGAAGATACGCAGTATTTT. Its translation is CASSGLAGEDTQYF.